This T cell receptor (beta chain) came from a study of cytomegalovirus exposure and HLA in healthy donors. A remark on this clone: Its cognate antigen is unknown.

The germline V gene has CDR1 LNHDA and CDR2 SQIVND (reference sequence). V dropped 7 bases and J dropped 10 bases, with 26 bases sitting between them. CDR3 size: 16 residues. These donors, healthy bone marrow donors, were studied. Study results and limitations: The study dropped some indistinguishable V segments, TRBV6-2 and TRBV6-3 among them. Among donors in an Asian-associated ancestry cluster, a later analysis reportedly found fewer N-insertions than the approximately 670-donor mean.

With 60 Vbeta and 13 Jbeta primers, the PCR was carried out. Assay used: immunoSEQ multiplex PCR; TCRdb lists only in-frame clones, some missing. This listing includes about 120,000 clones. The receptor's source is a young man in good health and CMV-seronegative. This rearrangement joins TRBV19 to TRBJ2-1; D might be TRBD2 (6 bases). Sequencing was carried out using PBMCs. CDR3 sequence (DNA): TGTGCCAGTACCCGACTATCGGGGTCGGGAGTAAAGGAGCAGTTCTTC. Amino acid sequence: CASTRLSGSGVKEQFF. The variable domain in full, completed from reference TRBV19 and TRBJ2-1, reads DGGITQSPKYLFRKEGQNVTLSCEQNLNHDAMYWYRQDPGQGLRLIYYSQIVNDFQKGDIAEGYSVSREKKESFPLTVTSAQKNPTAFYLCASTRLSGSGVKEQFFGPGTRLTVL.